This note documents a single T cell receptor (beta chain) sequence. Its antigen remains unidentified. Some clones are missing from TCRdb's copy, which holds only in-frame ones; the method was immunoSEQ multiplex PCR. The sample has nearly 95,000 clones; roughly 91% are singletons. The entry originates in a study of graft-versus-host responses after intestinal transplantation. Study summary: Uniformly, recipients were administered anti-thymocyte globulin induction with subsequent tacrolimus and steroids for around three years.

Whole-study findings and limits: GvH clonotypes were identified within recipient marrow, with a subset emerging first in ileum or blood. GvH clone levels peaked in circulation, and this peak was associated with early post-transplant HvG declines. High graft-versus-host to host-versus-graft clonal ratios were found in allografts of patients who had graft-donor T cell macrochimerism.

The origin of this receptor is a human donor who received an intestinal transplant. Sequencing used unstimulated CD8+ T cells sorted from spleen or lymph node cells, obtained before intestinal transplant.

In nucleotides, the CDR3 is TGTGCTAGTGGTTTGGTAACAGGCCTCAATCAGCCCCAGCATTTT. It encodes CASGLVTGLNQPQHF. V usage is TRBV12-5 and J usage is TRBJ1-5; D is possibly TRBD1 (5 bases). The CDR3 runs 15 residues. The V end was cut by 0 bases, the J end by 3 bases, with 9 bases between. Germline V gene data show CDR1 as LGHNT and CDR2 as FRNRAP.